The present T cell receptor (beta chain) was sequenced within a study of OX40 agonist ivuxolimab in advanced cancers. Across the study: Ivuxolimab, an antibody that agonizes OX40 (CD134), was administered to the patients.

This clone was recorded a few times. An end of the junction differs from the germline gene, which may be a read error. Germline V gene sequence: CDR1 MNHNY, CDR2 SVGAGI (reference sequence). The length of the CDR3 is 16 residues. Assay: immunoSEQ multiplex PCR; the TCRdb copy retains only in-frame clones and omits some. This table holds about 130,000 clones, under 95% found once. V gene TRBV6-6 combines with J gene TRBJ2-2; 10 bases match TRBD1. The sample here was CD4+ or CD8+ T cells sorted from blood, taken in a trial of the OX40 agonist ivuxolimab. The receptor was derived from an adult with an advanced solid tumor such as melanoma, head and neck, liver or kidney cancer. As DNA, the CDR3 is TGTGCCAGCAGTGACTCGTCGACAGGGGGCGAGGGGGAGCTGTTTTTT. It translates to CASSDSSTGGEGELFF.